The subject of this entry is one TCR beta chain. What it binds is unknown. The germline gives CDR1 SGHDN, CDR2 FVKESK. Trimming removed 0 bases from V and 3 bases from J, with 8 bases in between. This CDR3 spans 14 amino acids. The entry originates in a study of T cell repertoires in cytomegalovirus infection. General study results and limits: Based on cumulative public TCR beta family frequency, carriers of CMV plus the relevant HLA were identified. The response measured ex vivo was dominated by TCR beta clonotypes (HLA-C-restricted and CMV-specific).

TCRdb ran MiXCR on the reads and lists one entry per CDR3 protein. Of around 78,000 distinct CDR3 sequences listed, about 24% are singletons. The rearrangement uses TRBV14 and TRBJ1-2; D call uncertain. Specimen: CD8+ T cells from cultured PBMCs, collected from culture after CMV antigen stimulation. This TCR was recovered from a human donor in good health (CMV status not recorded). Some clones in this sample may be carry-over from other donors' samples. The CDR3 DNA is TGTGCCAGCAGCCAAGATAACTCATACTATGGCTACACCTTC. Amino acids: CASSQDNSYYGYTF. Full variable domain (outside the CDR3, taken from reference TRBV14 and TRBJ1-2): EAGVTQFPSHSVIEKGQTVTLRCDPISGHDNLYWYRRVMGKEIKFLLHFVKESKQDESGMPNNRFLAERTGGTYSTLKVQPAELEDSGVYFCASSQDNSYYGYTFGSGTRLTVV.